Included here is one TCR beta chain sequence, with context. This specimen comes from a study of T cell responses to AZD1222 COVID-19 vaccine. The CDR3 length is 13 residues. Germline V gene lookup returns CDR1 LNHDA and CDR2 SQIVND (reference sequence). The germline V and J ends were trimmed by 5 bases and 4 bases, with 9 bases remaining between them. Profiled with immunoSEQ multiplex PCR; TCRdb holds only in-frame clones, not every one. The table has 85,000 or so clones, around 90% seen once; the top ten hold around 5.8%. The sequenced sample was peripheral blood, obtained on day 0 of AZD1222 vaccination. This chain connects TRBV19 to TRBJ2-1; TRBD1 or TRBD2 may be the D gene (5 bases each). The sequence derives from an adult in good health. CDR3 sequence reads: CASSGGIYNEQFF. CDR3 DNA: TGTGCCAGTAGTGGGGGAATATACAATGAGCAGTTCTTC.